There are many counts of the clone carrying this T cell receptor (beta chain). Its target is not known. This entry is derived from a study of regulatory T cells in long-lasting Graves disease. Study outcomes and limitations: Persistent disease was characterized by preferential usage of TRBV28, TRBJ1-2 and TRBJ2-5.

The germline V gene has CDR1 SNHLY and CDR2 FYNNEI. The length of the CDR3 is 14 residues. V gave up 6 bases and J gave up 4 bases, with 13 bases separating them. Combining iRepertoire HTBI primers with Arm-PCR of CDR3 regions, the authors built TCR beta libraries. TCRdb re-called the multiplex PCR reads with MiXCR, one entry per CDR3 protein. The data show 580,000 or so distinct CDR3 sequences, 16% seen once. Time point here: newly diagnosed GD, antithyroid drugs for less than 3 months. Following extraction of RNA from PBMCs, that RNA was used to make the TCR library. These data were also reused for a study on T cells in Graves' hyperthyroidism and ophthalmopathy. As that report states: In blood, most of the thyroid clonotypes expanded above 0.001 were also present.

The input for sequencing was peripheral blood mononuclear cells (PBMCs), taken at new diagnosis, from a patient treated with antithyroid drugs. This receptor was taken from a man aged 18 to 29 with Graves disease. This chain connects TRBV2 to TRBJ2-1, with D maybe TRBD1 (6 bases). CDR3 in amino acids: CASRPPDSYNEQFF. The CDR3 nucleotides read TGTGCCAGCAGACCCCCGGACAGTTACAATGAGCAGTTCTTC.